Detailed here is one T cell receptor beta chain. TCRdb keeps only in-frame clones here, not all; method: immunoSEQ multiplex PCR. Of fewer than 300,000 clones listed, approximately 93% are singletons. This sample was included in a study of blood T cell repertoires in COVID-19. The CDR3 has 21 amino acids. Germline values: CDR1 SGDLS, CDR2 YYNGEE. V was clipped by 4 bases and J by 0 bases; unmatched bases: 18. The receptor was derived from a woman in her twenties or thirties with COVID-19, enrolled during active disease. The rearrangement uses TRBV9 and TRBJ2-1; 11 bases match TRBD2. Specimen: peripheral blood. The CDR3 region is CASSPHLRGLAGGISYNEQFF. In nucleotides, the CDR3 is TGTGCCAGCAGCCCGCACCTAAGGGGGCTAGCGGGAGGTATCTCCTACAATGAGCAGTTCTTC. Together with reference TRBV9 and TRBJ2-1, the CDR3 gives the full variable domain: DSGVTQTPKHLITATGQRVTLRCSPRSGDLSVYWYQQSLDQGLQFLIQYYNGEERAKGNILERFSAQQFPDLHSELNLSSLELGDSALYFCASSPHLRGLAGGISYNEQFFGPGTRLTVL.